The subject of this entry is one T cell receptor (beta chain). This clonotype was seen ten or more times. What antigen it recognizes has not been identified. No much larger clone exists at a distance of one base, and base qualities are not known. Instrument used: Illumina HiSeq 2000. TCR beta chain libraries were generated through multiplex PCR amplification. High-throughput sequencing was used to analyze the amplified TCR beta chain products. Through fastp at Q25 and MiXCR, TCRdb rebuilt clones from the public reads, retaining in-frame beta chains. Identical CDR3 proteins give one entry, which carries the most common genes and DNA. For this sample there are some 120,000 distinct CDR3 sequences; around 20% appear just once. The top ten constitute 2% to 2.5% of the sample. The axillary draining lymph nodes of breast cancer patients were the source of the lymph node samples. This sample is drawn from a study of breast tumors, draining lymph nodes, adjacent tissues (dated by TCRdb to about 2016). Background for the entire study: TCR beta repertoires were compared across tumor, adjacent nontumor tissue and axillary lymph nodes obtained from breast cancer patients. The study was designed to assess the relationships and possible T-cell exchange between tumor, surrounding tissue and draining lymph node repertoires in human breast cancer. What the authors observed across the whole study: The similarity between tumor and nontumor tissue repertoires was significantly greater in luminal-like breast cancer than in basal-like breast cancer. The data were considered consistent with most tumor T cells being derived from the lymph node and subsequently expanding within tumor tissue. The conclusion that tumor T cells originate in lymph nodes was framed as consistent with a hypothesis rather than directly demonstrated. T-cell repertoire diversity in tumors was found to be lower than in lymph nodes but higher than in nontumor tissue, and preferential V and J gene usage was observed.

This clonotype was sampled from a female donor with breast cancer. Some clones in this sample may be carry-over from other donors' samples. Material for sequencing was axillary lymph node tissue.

Here the CDR3 is given as CASSLLWGTSIENEQFF. Here is the DNA: TGTGCCAGCAGTCTACTTTGGGGGACTAGCATTGAGAATGAGCAGTTCTTC. Recombination joined TRBV7-6 with TRBJ2-1, and TRBD2 aligns with 9 junction nucleotides. The CDR3 has 17 amino acids, counting the end cysteine and phenylalanine. The CDR3 DNA has 51 bases and is translated from base 1. The junction shows trimming of 6 bases on V and 7 bases on J, and the gene matches do not reach 16 bases of it. The germline V gene gives CDR1 as SGHVS and CDR2 as FNYEAQ.